The next 17 T cell receptor beta chains were all read from a single sample in a study of T cells after posttransplantation cyclophosphamide. Some clones are missing from TCRdb's copy, which holds only in-frame ones; the method was immunoSEQ multiplex PCR. The profile shows around 2,800 clones, under 90% of them singletons. Material: CD8+ T cells sorted from PBMCs. Receptors originate from a woman between 50 and 59 years old in good health and a related stem cell transplant donor.

V and J are TRBV15 and TRBJ2-7; D might be TRBD2 (5 bases). V was pared by 0 bases and J by 0 bases, with 9 bases between. The CDR3 is made up of 15 amino acids. CDR1 is LNHNV, CDR2 YYDKDF, per germline (reference sequence). The CDR3 region is CATSRDQSGSYEQYF. CDR3 nucleotides: TGTGCCACCAGCAGAGATCAAAGCGGCTCCTACGAGCAGTACTTC.

The V gene is TRBV10-3, the J gene TRBJ1-1; no clear D. CDR1 is ENHRY, CDR2 SYGVKD, per germline. This CDR3 is built from 13 residues. Trimming left V 4 bases short and J 6 bases short, with 12 bases between. CDR3 protein: CAISGAAMPEAFF. The CDR3 DNA follows: TGTGCCATCAGTGGGGCAGCAATGCCTGAAGCTTTCTTT.

The rearrangement uses TRBV30 and TRBJ1-1; a weak D match, TRBD1 (5 bases). The V and J ends lost 7 bases and 1 base respectively, with 16 bases between them. This CDR3 has 14 amino acids. The V gene's germline CDR1 is GTSNPN and CDR2 SVGIG (reference sequence). CDR3 in amino acids: CAYAVSTGNTEAFF. CDR3 sequence (DNA): TGTGCCTACGCGGTTTCTACAGGGAACACTGAAGCTTTCTTT.

The gene calls are TRBV28 and TRBJ2-1, with a weak D call TRBD2 (5 bases). Germline lookup yields CDR1 MDHEN and CDR2 SYDVKM. The ends were cut back, 8 bases at V and 5 bases at J, with 13 bases in the middle. The CDR3 length is 13 residues. The CDR3 DNA is TGTGCCAGCGAGCTAGCCAATAACAATGAGCAGTTCTTC. It translates to CASELANNNEQFF.

A remark on this clone: The junction departs from the called germline gene at one end, perhaps through a read error. Other nucleotide sequences from this sample produce the same CDR3. This chain connects TRBV5-6 to TRBJ1-6, with 8 bases aligning to TRBD1. CDR3 length: 16 amino acids. Per germline, CDR1 SGHDT and CDR2 YYEEEE. This chain's CDR3 is CASTQTGERYNSPLHF. For the CDR3, the DNA is TGTGCCAGCACCCAGACAGGGGAGAGGTATAATTCCCCCCTCCACTTT.

J is TRBJ1-3 and V is TRBV7-2; D unresolved. Germline values: CDR1 SGHTA, CDR2 FQGNSA. The ends were cut back, 1 base at V and 8 bases at J, with 12 bases in the middle. The CDR3 runs 14 residues. CDR3 amino acids: CASSLGLALDTIYF. The CDR3 DNA reads as TGTGCCAGCAGCTTAGGATTAGCCCTGGACACCATATATTTT.

V is TRBV4-1 and J is TRBJ2-1; D ambiguous. Germline CDR1 and CDR2: MGHRA and YSYEKL. Trimming shortened V by 4 bases and J by 5 bases, and 12 bases separated the two germline ends. The CDR3 length is 14 residues. CDR3 sequence: CASSRSVHDNEQFF. Here the CDR3 DNA reads TGCGCCAGCAGCCGGTCGGTCCACGACAATGAGCAGTTCTTC.

Only one count was recorded for this clone. The J gene is TRBJ1-2, the V gene TRBV29-1; 7 nucleotides agree with TRBD1. Germline V CDR1 and CDR2: SQVTM, ANQGSEA. With V trimmed by 7 bases and J by 6 bases, 14 bases remained unmatched. CDR3 length: 14 amino acids. The CDR3 DNA follows: TGCAGCGCCGAGGGGGCCCTTATAGGCGATGGCTACACCTTC. This sequence encodes CSAEGALIGDGYTF.

The CDR3 bases are TGCGCCAGCAGCCGGTCGGTCCACGACAATGAGCAGTTCTTC. This gives the protein CASSRSVHDNEQFF. This sequence joins TRBV4-3 and TRBJ2-1; D is unclear. The CDR3 is made up of 14 amino acids. Germline V gene sequence: CDR1 LGHNA, CDR2 YSLEER. V was clipped by 4 bases and J by 5 bases, with 12 bases between them.

The J gene is TRBJ2-1, the V gene TRBV27, with a weak D call TRBD2 (5 bases). Germline CDR1 is MNHEY and CDR2 is SMNVEV (reference sequence). Trimming shortened V by 3 bases and J by 0 bases, and 9 bases separated the two germline ends. The length of the CDR3 is 15 residues. Here the CDR3 reads CASSLSGSSYNEQFF. The CDR3 region has the DNA TGTGCCAGCAGTTTGAGCGGCAGCTCCTACAATGAGCAGTTCTTC.

V gene TRBV5-5 combines with J gene TRBJ1-6; 8 positions match TRBD1. The CDR3 is made up of 16 amino acids. V lost 2 bases and J lost 7; bases outside the gene matches: 8. Germline CDR1 is SGHKS and CDR2 is YYEKEE (reference sequence). CDR3 loop: CASSFTQGAWNSPLHF. CDR3 sequence (DNA): TGTGCCAGCAGCTTTACTCAGGGGGCTTGGAATTCACCCCTCCACTTT. The full variable domain, in which reference TRBV5-5 and TRBJ1-6 provide the parts outside the CDR3, is DAGVTQSPTHLIKTRGQQVTLRCSPISGHKSVSWYQQVLGQGPQFIFQYYEKEERGRGNFPDRFSARQFPNYSSELNVNALLLGDSALYLCASSFTQGAWNSPLHFGNGTRLTVT.

This chain's CDR3 is CASRLAPRGCYEQYF. CDR3 DNA sequence: TGTGCAAGTCGCTTAGCACCAAGGGGGTGCTACGAGCAGTACTTC. The chain carries TRBV12-2 and TRBJ2-5; TRBD1 reflects the table's D call only, with no check against the DNA. The J call may be wrong; the DNA end is better matched by TRBJ2-7. TRBV12-2 corresponds to a pseudogene. The CDR3 loop spans 15 amino acids.

The rearrangement links TRBV10-3 to TRBJ1-1; 9 nucleotides agree with TRBD1. The CDR3 is 16 residues long. V lost 0 bases and J lost 6; bases outside the gene matches: 8. The germline V gene has CDR1 ENHRY and CDR2 SYGVKD. CDR3 region: CAISESVTGGTSEAFF. DNA of the CDR3: TGTGCCATCAGTGAGTCGGTCACAGGGGGCACGTCTGAAGCTTTCTTT.

Note on this clone: Other DNA sequences in the sample encode the same CDR3. This chain connects TRBV28 to TRBJ2-1, with 12 bases identical to TRBD2. The CDR3 is 20 amino acids. Germline-derived CDR1 and CDR2 are MDHEN and SYDVKM. The J segment lost 3 bases and the V segment lost 3 bases, leaving 15 bases of the junction unmatched. CDR3 coding DNA: TGTGCCAGCAGTTTGCCCCGACTAGCGGGAGAGGGGGGTGGCTACAATGAGCAGTTCTTC. Translated, it gives CASSLPRLAGEGGGYNEQFF.

The chain recombines TRBV7-9 with TRBJ2-5; 8 bases line up with TRBD2. The CDR3 is 15 amino acids. J gave up 11 bases and V 5 bases, and 16 bases lay outside the gene matches. Germline CDR1 and CDR2: SEHNR and FQNEAQ (reference sequence). CDR3 sequence: CASSGGLDVTGEQYF. CDR3 sequence (DNA): TGTGCCAGCAGCGGGGGACTAGATGTTACGGGGGAGCAGTACTTC.

The chain couples TRBV5-6 to TRBJ2-5; 10 bases map to TRBD2. The J call is uncertain, as TRBJ2-7 better fits the DNA end. This CDR3 is 16 amino acids long. The germline CDR1 and CDR2 sequences are SGHDT and YYEEEE. In DNA, the CDR3 is TGTGCCAGCAGCCAGGGGCTAGCGGGAGCTGTATACGAGCAGTACTTC. It yields the protein CASSQGLAGAVYEQYF.

The chain uses TRBV5-1 and TRBJ2-3; 9 bases line up with TRBD2. After removal of 0 bases from V and 4 bases from J, the junction contained 12 bases not matched to a gene. The CDR3 sequence is 18 residues long. Germline CDR1 and CDR2: SGHRS and YFSETQ. CDR3 region: CASSLALAGRTSADTQYF. The DNA of the CDR3 is TGCGCCAGCAGCTTGGCCCTAGCGGGGAGGACTAGCGCAGATACGCAGTATTTT.